A selection of T cell receptor beta chains follows, all from one sample in a study of control samples from healthy donors and cancer patients. Assay: immunoSEQ multiplex PCR; the TCRdb copy retains only in-frame clones and omits some. Of 180,000 or so clones listed, roughly 91% were seen once; the top ten hold 1.5%. The sample was blood. Receptors were obtained from a woman in her 30s in good health. Each CDR3 is given without its conserved first and last residue. The order of the fields is V gene, D gene, J gene, CDR3 protein. The D gene is left open where the match is weak.

V gene: TRBV7-9; D gene: NA; J gene: TRBJ2-1; CDR3 protein: ASSPLAYNEQF
V gene: TRBV20-1; D gene: NA; J gene: TRBJ2-5; CDR3 protein: SAWRQETQY
V gene: TRBV6-1; D gene: TRBD1; J gene: TRBJ1-5; CDR3 protein: ASSEDEGAYQPQH
V gene: TRBV7-3; D gene: NA; J gene: TRBJ2-3; CDR3 protein: ASSLNPGATDTQY
V gene: TRBV12-3/TRBV12-4; D gene: NA; J gene: TRBJ2-1; CDR3 protein: ASQAAKYNEQF
V gene: TRBV27; D gene: TRBD2; J gene: TRBJ2-1; CDR3 protein: ASSLLGLAGWEQF
V gene: TRBV6-4; D gene: TRBD2; J gene: TRBJ2-1; CDR3 protein: ASSDGGGGYNEQF
V gene: TRBV7-9; D gene: TRBD1; J gene: TRBJ1-6; CDR3 protein: ASSPGQGGSPLH
V gene: TRBV5-5; D gene: TRBD1; J gene: TRBJ2-7; CDR3 protein: ASSLGTGGEQY
V gene: TRBV28; D gene: TRBD1; J gene: TRBJ1-2; CDR3 protein: ASTAPTGGNYGYT
V gene: TRBV28; D gene: TRBD1; J gene: TRBJ1-2; CDR3 protein: ASRRTGAKSYGYT
V gene: TRBV7-3; D gene: TRBD1; J gene: TRBJ2-2; CDR3 protein: ARGQGGGELF
V gene: TRBV18; D gene: NA; J gene: TRBJ2-1; CDR3 protein: ASSPRTQSGEQF
V gene: TRBV3-1/TRBV3-2; D gene: TRBD2; J gene: TRBJ2-7; CDR3 protein: ASSHSGGVSSYEQY
V gene: TRBV25-1; D gene: NA; J gene: TRBJ2-3; CDR3 protein: ASSVGTDTQY
V gene: TRBV21-1; D gene: NA; J gene: TRBJ2-3; CDR3 protein: ASSGSGGAGTDTQY
V gene: TRBV10-2; D gene: TRBD1; J gene: TRBJ2-1; CDR3 protein: ASRTGGTHYNEQF
V gene: TRBV7-9; D gene: NA; J gene: TRBJ2-3; CDR3 protein: ASSLGVAPTDTQY
V gene: TRBV4-1; D gene: TRBD2; J gene: TRBJ2-3; CDR3 protein: ASSPTSGGSTDTQY
V gene: TRBV6-4; D gene: TRBD2; J gene: TRBJ2-1; CDR3 protein: ASSDAGGHNEQF
V gene: TRBV7-9; D gene: TRBD1; J gene: TRBJ1-2; CDR3 protein: ASWTGDSYGYT
V gene: TRBV7-2; D gene: TRBD2; J gene: TRBJ2-3; CDR3 protein: ASSLAGGFRTDTQY
V gene: TRBV7-2; D gene: TRBD2; J gene: TRBJ2-5; CDR3 protein: ASSLAGVGETQY
V gene: TRBV15; D gene: NA; J gene: TRBJ1-5; CDR3 protein: ATSRGRSNQPQH
V gene: TRBV6-6; D gene: TRBD1; J gene: TRBJ1-1; CDR3 protein: ASSYGTGPNSEAF
V gene: TRBV5-1; D gene: TRBD2; J gene: TRBJ2-2; CDR3 protein: ASSPTSGASNTGELF
V gene: TRBV25-1; D gene: NA; J gene: TRBJ1-1; CDR3 protein: ASSGNRNTEAF
V gene: TRBV18; D gene: NA; J gene: TRBJ1-1; CDR3 protein: ASSRRDTEAF
V gene: TRBV2; D gene: NA; J gene: TRBJ2-1; CDR3 protein: ASRQTYNEQF
V gene: TRBV7-9; D gene: NA; J gene: TRBJ1-3; CDR3 protein: ASSLTGVSGNTIY
V gene: TRBV9; D gene: NA; J gene: TRBJ1-2; CDR3 protein: ASSYSQGVKYGYT
V gene: TRBV3-1/TRBV3-2; D gene: NA; J gene: TRBJ1-1; CDR3 protein: ASSQAGNTEAF
V gene: TRBV30; D gene: NA; J gene: TRBJ1-6; CDR3 protein: AWRGARSPLH
V gene: TRBV5-6; D gene: TRBD1; J gene: TRBJ2-7; CDR3 protein: ASRRRQGGYEQY
V gene: TRBV6-4; D gene: NA; J gene: TRBJ1-2; CDR3 protein: ASSDPYRNSNYGYT
V gene: TRBV6-1; D gene: NA; J gene: TRBJ1-5; CDR3 protein: ASSDTYSNQPQH
V gene: TRBV6-5; D gene: TRBD1; J gene: TRBJ1-2; CDR3 protein: ASSYDRVNYGYT
V gene: TRBV18; D gene: TRBD1; J gene: TRBJ2-1; CDR3 protein: ASSGTGAANEQF